This entry lists 14 T cell receptor beta chains sequenced from one sample in a study of T and B cells in COVID-19 patients. From blood, 250-500 ng of genomic DNA served as TRB template. BIOMED2 TRB-A/B primer pools were used in multiplex TRB PCR. TCRdb reprocessed the multiplex PCR reads via MiXCR and lists one record per CDR3 protein. The table includes about 14,000 distinct CDR3 sequences, about 30% detected once. The sequencing sample was made of blood. Receptor source: a human donor who had recovered from COVID-19.

Remarks on this clonotype: A much larger clone lies one base from this, so it may be a read error. This chain connects TRBV12-3 or TRBV12-4 to TRBJ2-2; D is ambiguous. The CDR3 spans 14 residues. The chain's CDR3 is CAGSPPSRAGELFF. The CDR3 DNA reads TGTGCCGGCAGCCCCCCCAGTCGAGCCGGGGAGCTGTTTTTT.

This clonotype was counted only a few times. The CDR3 nucleotides read TGTGCCAGCAGCCCACGGGGGGTGGGGTATAGCTCCTACGAGCAGTACTTC. Translating it yields CASSPRGVGYSSYEQYF. The J gene is TRBJ2-7, the V gene TRBV13; 7 bases are a match to TRBD2. The CDR3 runs 17 residues. The germline V gene has CDR1 PRHDT and CDR2 FYEKMQ (reference sequence). With V trimmed by 5 bases and J by 0 bases, 13 bases remained unmatched.

The chain combines TRBV5-4 with TRBJ2-7, with D perhaps matching TRBD1 or TRBD2 (6 bases each). The CDR3 loop spans 14 amino acids. The V end lost 0 bases, the J end lost 5 bases, and 12 bases lay between the germline ends. Per germline, CDR1 SGHNT and CDR2 YYREEE (reference sequence). The CDR3 loop is CASSLDVGGHEQYF. CDR3 nucleotide sequence: TGTGCCAGCAGCTTGGATGTCGGGGGCCACGAGCAGTACTTC.

Points on this clonotype: A read error is possible here, since a much larger clone lies one base away. The chain combines TRBV19 with TRBJ1-4; no definite D call. There are 15 residues in the CDR3. Trimming pared 3 bases from V and 1 base from J, leaving 9 bases between. Germline CDR1 is LNHDA and CDR2 is SQIVND (reference sequence). CDR3 nucleotides: TGTGCCAGTAGTATCGGTATTCGAACTAATGAAAAACTGTTTTTT. It translates to CASSIGIRTNEKLFF.

The count of this clonotype is one. V usage is TRBV12-3 or TRBV12-4 and J usage is TRBJ1-1, with D unresolved. V shed 1 base and J shed 4 bases, with 7 bases lying between them. The CDR3 covers 13 residues. Here the CDR3 DNA reads TGTGCCAGCAGTTTAGTAGAAGCCACTGAAGCTTTCTTT. Residues: CASSLVEATEAFF.

This clonotype was observed a single time. This rearrangement joins TRBV12-3 or TRBV12-4 to TRBJ1-2; 8 bases fit TRBD1. The CDR3 sequence is 12 residues long. CDR3 DNA sequence: TGTGCTAGTGGTACCGACAGGGGTCGCTACACCTTC. Protein product: CASGTDRGRYTF.

The J gene is TRBJ2-7, the V gene TRBV5-1, with TRBD1 matching 7 bases. Losses at the gene ends were 7 bases for V and 0 bases for J; bases not matched to a gene: 7. This CDR3 is built from 14 residues. The germline gives CDR1 SGHRS, CDR2 YFSETQ. The CDR3 loop is CASCPGQNSYEQYF. For the CDR3, the DNA is TGCGCCAGCTGCCCGGGACAGAACTCCTACGAGCAGTACTTC.

This clonotype rates as medium-sized. The V gene is TRBV19, the J gene TRBJ1-2, with D maybe TRBD1 (5 bases). Per the germline V gene, CDR1 is LNHDA and CDR2 is SQIVND (reference sequence). Trimming removed 3 bases from V and 8 bases from J, with 13 bases in between. This CDR3 comprises 13 residues. CDR3 in DNA: TGTGCCAGTAGTATGGGGACGCGGGAAGGCTACACCTTC. Its protein is CASSMGTREGYTF.

This clonotype is medium-sized within its sample. This rearrangement joins TRBV19 to TRBJ2-6; maybe TRBD2 (6 bases). Germline values: CDR1 LNHDA, CDR2 SQIVND (reference sequence). V lost 8 bases, J lost 2 bases, and 10 bases lay in between. The CDR3 length is 14 residues. CDR3 in amino acids: CASQGGTGANVLTF. The DNA of the CDR3 is TGTGCCAGTCAGGGAGGCACTGGGGCCAACGTCCTGACTTTC.

The V gene is TRBV6-6, the J gene TRBJ2-1; 7 nucleotides agree with TRBD1. Per germline, CDR1 MNHNY and CDR2 SVGAGI (reference sequence). The V gene end was trimmed by 5 bases and the J gene end by 4 bases; junction bases not matched to a gene: 5. The CDR3 sequence is 14 residues long. CDR3 amino acids: CASSPGTAYNEQFF. The CDR3 DNA follows: TGTGCCAGCAGTCCCGGGACAGCATACAATGAGCAGTTCTTC.

This clonotype showed up many times. The chain joins TRBV27 to TRBJ2-2; D is ambiguous. The CDR3 is made up of 13 amino acids. V dropped 0 bases and J dropped 1 base, with 0 bases sitting between them. Germline CDR1 is MNHEY and CDR2 is SMNVEV (reference sequence). The CDR3 sequence is CASSLSNTGELFF. The CDR3 coding sequence is TGTGCCAGCAGTTTATCGAACACCGGGGAGCTGTTTTTT.

This clonotype was seen ten or more times. The J gene is TRBJ2-1, the V gene TRBV24-1; no firm D call. The CDR3 totals 11 residues. Per germline, CDR1 KGHDR and CDR2 SFDVKD. The V end was cut by 5 bases, the J end by 10 bases, with 8 bases between. The DNA of the CDR3 is TGTGCCACCAGTGCCGGAGCCGAGCAGTTCTTC. This codes for CATSAGAEQFF.

Relative to its sample, this clonotype is medium-sized. V usage is TRBV19 and J usage is TRBJ2-7; D possibly corresponds to TRBD1 (6 bases). V lost 5 bases and J lost 5, with 16 bases in between. The CDR3 totals 14 residues. CDR1 is LNHDA and CDR2 is SQIVND in the germline V gene (reference sequence). CDR3 sequence: CASSENRVDNEQYF. In nucleotides, the CDR3 is TGTGCCAGTAGTGAAAACAGGGTCGACAACGAGCAGTACTTC.

This clonotype is deemed medium-sized. The CDR3 loop reads CASSLSRLASSYEQYF. As DNA, the CDR3 is TGTGCCAGCAGTTTATCGAGGCTCGCTAGCTCCTACGAGCAGTACTTC. The chain carries TRBV27 and TRBJ2-7, with unresolved D. This CDR3 region has 16 residues. Trimming left V 0 bases short and J 0 bases short, with 12 bases between. Germline V gives CDR1 MNHEY, CDR2 SMNVEV (reference sequence).